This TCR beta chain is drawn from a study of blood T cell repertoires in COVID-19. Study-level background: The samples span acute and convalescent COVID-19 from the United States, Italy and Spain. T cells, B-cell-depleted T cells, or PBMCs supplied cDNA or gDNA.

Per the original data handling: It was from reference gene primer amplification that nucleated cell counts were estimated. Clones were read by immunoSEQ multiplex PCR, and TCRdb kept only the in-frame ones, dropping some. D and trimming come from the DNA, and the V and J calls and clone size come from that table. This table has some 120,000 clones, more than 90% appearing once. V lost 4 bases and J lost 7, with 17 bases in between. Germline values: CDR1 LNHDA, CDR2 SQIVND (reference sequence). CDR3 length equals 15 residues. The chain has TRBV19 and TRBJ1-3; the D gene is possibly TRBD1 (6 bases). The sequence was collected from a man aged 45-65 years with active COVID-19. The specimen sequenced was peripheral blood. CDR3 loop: CASSTNTGFDNTIYF. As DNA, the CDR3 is TGTGCCAGTAGTACCAATACAGGGTTTGACAACACCATATATTTT.